This T cell receptor (beta chain) was sequenced in a study of T cell responses to AZD1222 COVID-19 vaccine. The assay was immunoSEQ multiplex PCR, and TCRdb's table has in-frame clones only and misses some. Of roughly 67,000 clones in the sample, about 87% were seen once. The CDR3 loop spans 14 amino acids. V lost 3 bases, J lost 0 bases, and 8 bases lay in between. Looked up from germline, CDR1 is LGHDT and CDR2 is YNNKEL (reference sequence). The chain joins TRBV3-1 (or the pseudogene TRBV3-2) to TRBJ1-1; D gene ambiguous. This TCR derives from an adult in good health. The sequenced sample was peripheral blood, obtained on day 0 of AZD1222 vaccination. The CDR3 spells CASSHGSLNTEAFF. In DNA, the CDR3 is TGTGCCAGCAGCCATGGAAGTCTGAACACTGAAGCTTTCTTT.